This entry lists 14 T cell receptor beta chains sequenced from one sample in a study of graft-versus-host responses after intestinal transplantation. Repertoires were generated with immunoSEQ multiplex PCR, while TCRdb's copy carries only in-frame clones and drops some. The sample consists of about 98,000 clones, 86% of them appearing once. The sample in question was PBMCs, obtained 255 days after intestinal transplant. The receptors derive from a human patient who received an intestinal transplant, so some T cells may come from the graft donor.

This clone came up once. Within the sample, other DNA sequences also encode this same CDR3. V and J are TRBV19 and TRBJ2-3; 10 bases align to TRBD2. Germline trimming cut 1 base from V and 4 bases from J; bases unmatched to any gene: 2. There are 15 residues in the CDR3. Germline lookup yields CDR1 LNHDA and CDR2 SQIVND (reference sequence). CDR3 sequence: CASSIGAGGADTQYF. The CDR3 DNA reads TGTGCCAGTAGTATAGGAGCGGGAGGGGCAGATACGCAGTATTTT.

This chain joins TRBV9 and TRBJ1-2, with D unclear. V was pared by 0 bases and J by 4 bases, with 7 bases between. The germline V gene has CDR1 SGDLS and CDR2 YYNGEE. The length of the CDR3 is 13 residues. Here the CDR3 DNA reads TGTGCCAGCAGCGTAGTAGACTCCTATGGCTACACCTTC. Its translation is CASSVVDSYGYTF.

This clone came up once. V and J are TRBV15 and TRBJ1-2; D is unclear. This CDR3 region has 14 residues. V lost 5 bases and J lost 3, with 13 bases in between. Germline CDR1 reads LNHNV; CDR2 reads YYDKDF (reference sequence). The CDR3 is CATSGSPTDYGYTF. The CDR3 DNA follows: TGTGCCACCAGCGGGTCCCCCACGGACTATGGCTACACCTTC.

This chain connects TRBV27 to TRBJ1-3; D unclear. The CDR3 runs to 15 residues. With 0 bases removed from V and 0 bases from J, the gap between germline ends came to 6 bases. CDR1 and CDR2 (germline): MNHEY, SMNVEV (reference sequence). The CDR3 DNA is TGTGCCAGCAGTTTATCAGGGAACTCTGGAAACACCATATATTTT. Translated, it gives CASSLSGNSGNTIYF.

The chain employs TRBV4-2 and TRBJ2-6, with 7 positions matching TRBD1. Germline CDR1 reads LGHNA; CDR2 reads YNFKEQ. This CDR3 contains 18 residues. V shed 0 bases, J shed 0 bases, and the junction held 5 bases outside the gene matches. CDR3 in DNA: TGTGCCAGCAGCCAAGAATGGACAGGCAACTCTGGGGCCAACGTCCTGACTTTC. Residues: CASSQEWTGNSGANVLTF.

This chain uses TRBV28 with TRBJ1-4, with D possibly being TRBD1 (6 bases). CDR1 MDHEN and CDR2 SYDVKM come from the germline V gene. The V end lost 4 bases, the J end lost 4 bases, and 19 bases lay between the germline ends. This CDR3 has 17 residues. The CDR3 protein is CASSSPGPLGGNEKLFF. The CDR3 DNA is TGTGCCAGCAGTTCGCCGGGACCATTAGGGGGTAATGAAAAACTGTTTTTT.

The chain uses TRBV2 and TRBJ1-3; D unresolved. The ends were cut back, 6 bases at V and 4 bases at J, with 4 bases in the middle. The germline CDR1 and CDR2 sequences are SNHLY and FYNNEI. CDR3 length: 11 amino acids. The CDR3 region is CASSRGNTIYF. For the CDR3, the DNA is TGTGCCAGCAGCCGCGGAAACACCATATATTTT. Full variable domain (missing parts from reference TRBV2 and TRBJ1-3): EPEVTQTPSHQVTQMGQEVILRCVPISNHLYFYWYRQILGQKVEFLVSFYNNEISEKSEIFDDQFSVERPDGSNFTLKIRSTKLEDSAMYFCASSRGNTIYFGEGSWLTVV.

V usage is TRBV6-6 and J usage is TRBJ2-7; either TRBD1 or TRBD2 may fit D (5 bases each). Looked up from germline, CDR1 is MNHNY and CDR2 is SVGAGI (reference sequence). The V and J ends lost 6 bases and 2 bases respectively, with 14 bases between them. The CDR3 runs 14 residues. As DNA, the CDR3 is TGTGCCAGCAGCCCCGGGACCTACACCTACGAGCAGTACGTC. Encoded protein: CASSPGTYTYEQYV.

The V and J genes are TRBV10-2 and TRBJ2-7, with D tentatively TRBD2 (6 bases). The germline V gene encodes CDR1 WSHSY and CDR2 SAAADI. The CDR3 is made up of 14 amino acids. The V and J ends lost 2 bases and 9 bases respectively, with 17 bases between them. In DNA, the CDR3 is TGCGCCAGCAGTGAGGGGACTGCGGCTAGAGGGCAGTACTTC. Protein: CASSEGTAARGQYF.

The rearrangement uses TRBV25-1 and TRBJ2-2; tentative D call: TRBD2 (6 bases). With 7 bases removed from V and 0 bases from J, the gap between germline ends came to 9 bases. The CDR3 covers 14 residues. In germline, CDR1 is MGHDK, CDR2 SYGVNS. The CDR3 spells CASMGGTNTGELFF. CDR3 nucleotides: TGTGCCAGCATGGGGGGTACGAACACCGGGGAGCTGTTTTTT.

This chain joins TRBV7-9 and TRBJ1-3; D unresolved. Trimming cost V 5 bases and J 4 bases, with 21 bases left between them. This CDR3 comprises 17 residues. Germline V CDR1 and CDR2: SEHNR, FQNEAQ (reference sequence). CDR3 bases: TGTGCCAGCAGCCCACCCCAGTTCTACTCGGGAGGAAACACCATATATTTT. Protein sequence: CASSPPQFYSGGNTIYF.

This clone is labeled as medium-sized. The chain is built from TRBV5-1 and TRBJ2-3, with D perhaps matching TRBD1 (6 bases). Trimming took off 0 bases at V and 2 bases at J, with 13 bases between the two ends. Germline-derived CDR1 and CDR2 are SGHRS and YFSETQ. This CDR3 contains 16 residues. CDR3 region: CASSLAGRGPTDTQYF. The CDR3 region has the DNA TGCGCCAGCAGCTTGGCCGGCAGGGGCCCCACAGATACGCAGTATTTT.

The rearrangement links TRBV28 to TRBJ1-1, with 8 bases that match TRBD1. There are 15 residues in the CDR3. The germline V gene has CDR1 MDHEN and CDR2 SYDVKM. The ends lost 5 bases at V and 1 base at J; junction bases unmatched: 6. The CDR3 spells CASSRQGYTNTEAFF. The CDR3 DNA reads TGTGCCAGCAGTCGACAGGGGTACACGAACACTGAAGCTTTCTTT.

This clone was found once. The rearrangement uses TRBV14 and TRBJ2-5; TRBD2 matches at 8 bases. Germline trimming cut 4 bases from V and 5 bases from J; bases unmatched to any gene: 9. Germline CDR1 is SGHDN and CDR2 is FVKESK. This CDR3 has 15 amino acids. This CDR3 is CASSPFAGGVETQYF. The CDR3 coding sequence is TGTGCCAGCAGCCCCTTTGCGGGAGGTGTGGAGACCCAGTACTTC.